This T cell receptor (beta chain) was sequenced during a study of neurological immune-mediated disorders. Trimming cost V 2 bases and J 5 bases; bases outside gene matches: 9. Germline loops: CDR1 SGHVS, CDR2 FNYEAQ. The CDR3 has 16 amino acids. General study findings and limits: Clinical and MRI features did not associate with the cluster found in multiple sclerosis patients. One related-CDR3 cluster, found by phylogenetic grouping, held repertoires of 18 of 34 multiple sclerosis patients and is a possible signature.

The cDNA came from 5'RACE with 10-nucleotide random UMIs. Over 200 million TCR-beta sequences from 15-18 subjects were obtained in each sequencing run. One entry per CDR3 protein results from TCRdb running MiXCR on the 5' RACE reads. The profile shows around 62,000 distinct CDR3 sequences, 4.1% of them singletons. The table lists this clonotype with many counts. Antigen specificity is unknown. This chain uses TRBV7-6 with TRBJ1-5, with 7 bases matching TRBD1. The TCR was taken from a man aged 50 to 59 with multiple sclerosis. The material sequenced was PBMCs. CDR3 coding DNA: TGTGCCAGCAGCTTACAAGCCGGGACAGAGTATCAGCCCCAGCATTTT. Its protein product is CASSLQAGTEYQPQHF. Full variable domain (missing parts from reference TRBV7-6 and TRBJ1-5): GAGVSQSPRYKVTKRGQDVALRCDPISGHVSLYWYRQALGQGPEFLTYFNYEAQQDKSGLPNDRFSAERPEGSISTLTIQRTEQRDSAMYRCASSLQAGTEYQPQHFGDGTRLSIL.